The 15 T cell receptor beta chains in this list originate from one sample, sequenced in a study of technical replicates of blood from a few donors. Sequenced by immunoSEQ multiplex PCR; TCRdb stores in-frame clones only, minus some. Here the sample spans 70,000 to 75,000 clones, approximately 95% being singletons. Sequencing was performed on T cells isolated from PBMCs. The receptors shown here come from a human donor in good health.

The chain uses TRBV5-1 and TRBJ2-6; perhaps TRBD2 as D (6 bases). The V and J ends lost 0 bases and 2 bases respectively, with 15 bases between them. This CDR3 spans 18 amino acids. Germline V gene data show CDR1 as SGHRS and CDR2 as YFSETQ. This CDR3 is CASSLVGSGQAGANVLTF. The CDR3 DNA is TGCGCCAGCAGCTTGGTGGGTAGCGGTCAGGCTGGGGCCAACGTCCTGACTTTC.

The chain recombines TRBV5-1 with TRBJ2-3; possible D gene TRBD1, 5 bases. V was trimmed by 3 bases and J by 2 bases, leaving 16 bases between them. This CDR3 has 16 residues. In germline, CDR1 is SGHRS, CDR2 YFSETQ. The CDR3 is CASSSPLAGNTDTQYF. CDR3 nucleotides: TGCGCCAGCAGCTCCCCTTTGGCAGGGAACACAGATACGCAGTATTTT. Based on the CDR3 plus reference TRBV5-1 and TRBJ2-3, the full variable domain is KAGVTQTPRYLIKTRGQQVTLSCSPISGHRSVSWYQQTPGQGLQFLFEYFSETQRNKGNFPGRFSGRQFSNSRSEMNVSTLELGDSALYLCASSSPLAGNTDTQYFGPGTRLTVL.

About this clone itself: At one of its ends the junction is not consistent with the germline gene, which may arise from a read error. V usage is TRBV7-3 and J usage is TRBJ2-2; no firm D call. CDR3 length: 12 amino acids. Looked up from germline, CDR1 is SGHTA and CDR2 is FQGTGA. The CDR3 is CASSLNIGELFF. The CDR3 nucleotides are TGTGCCAGCAGCTTAAACATCGGGGAGCTGTTTTTT.

The CDR3 sequence is CASSRGSLSSGNTIYF. The CDR3 DNA reads as TGTGCCAGCAGCCGAGGTTCGCTCTCCTCTGGAAACACCATATATTTT. The chain has TRBV14 and TRBJ1-3; no reliable D call. V was clipped by 4 bases and J by 0 bases, with 13 bases between them. The CDR3 is made up of 16 amino acids. In germline, CDR1 is SGHDN, CDR2 FVKESK.

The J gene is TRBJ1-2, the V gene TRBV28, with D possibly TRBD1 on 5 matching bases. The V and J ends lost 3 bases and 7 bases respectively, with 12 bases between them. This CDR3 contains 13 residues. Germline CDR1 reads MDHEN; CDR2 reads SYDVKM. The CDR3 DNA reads TGTGCCAGCAGTTTCAGGGCAGGGTTTGGCTACACCTTC. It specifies CASSFRAGFGYTF.

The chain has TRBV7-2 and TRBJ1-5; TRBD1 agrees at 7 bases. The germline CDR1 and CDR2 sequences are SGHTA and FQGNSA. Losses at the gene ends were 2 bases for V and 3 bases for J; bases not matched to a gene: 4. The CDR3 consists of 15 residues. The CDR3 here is CASSLTGQFNQPQHF. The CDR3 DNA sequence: TGTGCCAGCAGCTTAACGGGACAGTTCAATCAGCCCCAGCATTTT.

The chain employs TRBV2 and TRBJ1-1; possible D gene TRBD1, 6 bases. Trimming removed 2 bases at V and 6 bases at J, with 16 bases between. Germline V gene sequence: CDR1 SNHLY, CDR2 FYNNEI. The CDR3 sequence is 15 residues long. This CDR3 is CASSESQGIYPEAFF. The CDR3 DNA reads TGTGCCAGCAGTGAATCGCAGGGGATATATCCTGAAGCTTTCTTT.

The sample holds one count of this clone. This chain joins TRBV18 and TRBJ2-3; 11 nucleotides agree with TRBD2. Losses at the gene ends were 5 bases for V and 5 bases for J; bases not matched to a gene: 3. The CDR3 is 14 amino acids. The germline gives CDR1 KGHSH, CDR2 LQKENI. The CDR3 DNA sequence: TGTGCCAGCTCAATCGGGACTAGCGGAGATACGCAGTATTTT. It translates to CASSIGTSGDTQYF.

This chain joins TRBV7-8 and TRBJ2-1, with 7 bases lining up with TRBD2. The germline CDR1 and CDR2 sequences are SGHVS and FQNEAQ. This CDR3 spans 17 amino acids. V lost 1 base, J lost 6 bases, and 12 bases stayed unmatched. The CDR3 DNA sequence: TGTGCCAGCAGCTTAGTCTCCGGGGGGTCAATGTTCAATGAGCAGTTCTTC. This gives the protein CASSLVSGGSMFNEQFF.

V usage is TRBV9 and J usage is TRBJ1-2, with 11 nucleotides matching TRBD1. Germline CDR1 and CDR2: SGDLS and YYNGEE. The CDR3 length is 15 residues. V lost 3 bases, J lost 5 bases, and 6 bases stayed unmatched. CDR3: CASSAGGTGGYGYTF. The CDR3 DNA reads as TGTGCCAGCAGCGCGGGGGGGACAGGGGGGTATGGCTACACCTTC.

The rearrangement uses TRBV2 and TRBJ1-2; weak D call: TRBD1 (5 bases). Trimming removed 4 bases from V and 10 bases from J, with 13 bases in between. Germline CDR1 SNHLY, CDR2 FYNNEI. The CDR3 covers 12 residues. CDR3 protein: CASSGDDSPYTF. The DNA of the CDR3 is TGTGCCAGCAGTGGAGACGACAGTCCCTACACCTTC. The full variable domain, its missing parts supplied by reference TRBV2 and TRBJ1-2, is EPEVTQTPSHQVTQMGQEVILRCVPISNHLYFYWYRQILGQKVEFLVSFYNNEISEKSEIFDDQFSVERPDGSNFTLKIRSTKLEDSAMYFCASSGDDSPYTFGSGTRLTVV.

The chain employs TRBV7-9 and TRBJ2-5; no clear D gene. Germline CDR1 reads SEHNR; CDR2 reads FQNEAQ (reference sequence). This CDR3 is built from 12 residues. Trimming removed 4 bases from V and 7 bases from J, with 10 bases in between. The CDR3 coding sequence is TGTGCCAGCAGCTCAAGAGCATGGACCCAGTACTTC. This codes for CASSSRAWTQYF.

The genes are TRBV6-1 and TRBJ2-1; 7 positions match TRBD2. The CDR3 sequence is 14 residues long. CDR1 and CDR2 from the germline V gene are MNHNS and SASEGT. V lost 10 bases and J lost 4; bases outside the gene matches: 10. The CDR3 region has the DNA TGTGCCACCGAGGTGGGAGGGGCTTACAATGAGCAGTTCTTC. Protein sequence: CATEVGGAYNEQFF.

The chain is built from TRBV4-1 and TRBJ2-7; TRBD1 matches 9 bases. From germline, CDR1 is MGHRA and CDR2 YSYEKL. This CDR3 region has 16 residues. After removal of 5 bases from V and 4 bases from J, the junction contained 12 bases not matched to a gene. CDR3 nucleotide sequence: TGCGCCAGCAGCAACATTCCGGACAGGGGACAATACGAGCAGTACTTC. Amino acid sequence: CASSNIPDRGQYEQYF.

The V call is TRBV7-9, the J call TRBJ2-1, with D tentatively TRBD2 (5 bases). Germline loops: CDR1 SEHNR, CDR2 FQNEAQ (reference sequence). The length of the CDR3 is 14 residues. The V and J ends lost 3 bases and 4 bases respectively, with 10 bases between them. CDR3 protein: CASSLGVVYNEQFF. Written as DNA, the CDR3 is TGTGCCAGCAGCTTGGGAGTAGTATACAATGAGCAGTTCTTC. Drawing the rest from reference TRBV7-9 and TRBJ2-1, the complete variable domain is DTGVSQNPRHKITKRGQNVTFRCDPISEHNRLYWYRQTLGQGPEFLTYFQNEAQLEKSRLLSDRFSAERPKGSFSTLEIQRTEQGDSAMYLCASSLGVVYNEQFFGPGTRLTVL.